This TCR beta chain appears in the sequencing data of a study of T cells in Graves' hyperthyroidism and ophthalmopathy. The CDR3 totals 19 residues. Unmatched junction bases numbered 13, after V lost 2 bases and J lost 3 bases. Germline lookup yields CDR1 SGHTS and CDR2 YDEGEE. Whole-study results and caveats: With a median lead of approximately 6.4 months before onset, the model predicted ophthalmopathy. Among thyroid clonotypes expanded above 0.001, most also appeared in blood.

With regard to this clonotype: What it recognizes is unknown.

The TCR beta CDR3 regions underwent amplification using RNA transcripts as the source. With the HTBI primer set, the TCR CDR3 went through a first round of RT-PCR. One entry per CDR3 protein results from TCRdb running MiXCR on the multiplex PCR reads. The data show some 570,000 distinct CDR3 sequences, over 12% seen once. This TCR was sampled from a woman aged 18-29 years with Graves' ophthalmopathy. Sequencing was done on a sample of blood. V is TRBV5-8 and J is TRBJ2-4; 11 nucleotides match TRBD2. For the CDR3, the DNA is TGTGCCAGCAGCTTACTAACCACTAGCGGGAGTAGATTCAAAAACATTCAGTACTTC. Its translation: CASSLLTTSGSRFKNIQYF.